This is a list of T cell receptor beta chains from one sample in a study of blood T cell repertoires in COVID-19. Sequencing was performed with immunoSEQ multiplex PCR; in TCRdb, only in-frame clones are kept and a portion is missing. There are around 160,000 clones in the sample; about four fifths occur only once, and roughly 8% lies in the top ten. Sequencing was carried out using peripheral blood. The receptors stem from a human donor with acute or convalescent COVID-19. The donor label of this sample is uncertain. CDR3s include the opening cysteine and the closing phenylalanine or tryptophan. Size values are once, few and many counts, or a class for expanded clones, and some rows have none.

cdr3_aa: CASSDGQGFNQPQHF; v_call: TRBV10-2; clone_size: NA; j_call: TRBJ1-5
cdr3_aa: CASSSSPTSGGVGELFF; v_call: TRBV7-3; clone_size: NA; j_call: TRBJ2-2
cdr3_aa: CASSRGWDEQFF; v_call: TRBV19; clone_size: NA; j_call: TRBJ2-1
cdr3_aa: CASSPRGGFYGYTF; v_call: TRBV18; clone_size: NA; j_call: TRBJ1-2
cdr3_aa: CASSWSGNQPQHF; v_call: TRBV11-2; clone_size: NA; j_call: TRBJ1-5
cdr3_aa: CASGTSGSQETQYF; v_call: TRBV27; clone_size: NA; j_call: TRBJ2-5
cdr3_aa: CASRRLAGAPGTDTQYF; v_call: TRBV27; clone_size: NA; j_call: TRBJ2-3
cdr3_aa: CASSTTGTSGYEQYF; v_call: TRBV6-5; clone_size: NA; j_call: TRBJ2-7
cdr3_aa: CAWSTEAGRTEAFF; v_call: TRBV30; clone_size: NA; j_call: TRBJ1-1
cdr3_aa: CASSYDGEAFF; v_call: TRBV6-5; clone_size: once; j_call: TRBJ1-1
cdr3_aa: CASSLLASGGAHTQYF; v_call: TRBV5-1; clone_size: NA; j_call: TRBJ2-3
cdr3_aa: CSASPGLAPSFYNEQFF; v_call: TRBV20-1; clone_size: NA; j_call: TRBJ2-1
cdr3_aa: CATSDTDLYGYTF; v_call: TRBV24-1; clone_size: NA; j_call: TRBJ1-2
cdr3_aa: CASTSSGGGNQPQHF; v_call: TRBV19; clone_size: NA; j_call: TRBJ1-5
cdr3_aa: CAWSVSDRGYTF; v_call: TRBV30; clone_size: once; j_call: TRBJ1-2
cdr3_aa: CASSQGETGGREQFF; v_call: TRBV3-1/TRBV3-2; clone_size: NA; j_call: TRBJ2-1
cdr3_aa: CATSRALLFTDTQYF; v_call: TRBV15; clone_size: once; j_call: TRBJ2-3
cdr3_aa: CASRSTTGQGKTEAFF; v_call: TRBV5-1; clone_size: NA; j_call: TRBJ1-1
cdr3_aa: CASSRTGVNTEAFF; v_call: TRBV27; clone_size: NA; j_call: TRBJ1-1
cdr3_aa: CASGFRNSEAFF; v_call: TRBV12-5; clone_size: NA; j_call: TRBJ1-1
cdr3_aa: CAQKGQLNTEAFF; v_call: TRBV30; clone_size: NA; j_call: TRBJ1-1
cdr3_aa: CASSSLPGGGTHKPHNYGYTF; v_call: TRBV7-6; clone_size: NA; j_call: TRBJ1-2
cdr3_aa: CASSYRTGNTEAFF; v_call: TRBV6-5; clone_size: NA; j_call: TRBJ1-1
cdr3_aa: CASSDLWTGHNQPQHF; v_call: TRBV6-1; clone_size: many; j_call: TRBJ1-5
cdr3_aa: CSVGTGPNSPLHF; v_call: TRBV29-1; clone_size: NA; j_call: TRBJ1-6
cdr3_aa: CAWSAGGYSEAFF; v_call: TRBV30; clone_size: few; j_call: TRBJ1-1
cdr3_aa: CASSSRTPKGYNEQFF; v_call: TRBV6-5; clone_size: NA; j_call: TRBJ2-1
cdr3_aa: CASSPGGSGANVLTF; v_call: TRBV5-4; clone_size: few; j_call: TRBJ2-6
cdr3_aa: CASSSGTSHYNEQFF; v_call: TRBV5-1; clone_size: NA; j_call: TRBJ2-1
cdr3_aa: CASSQGTQNTGELFF; v_call: TRBV4-1; clone_size: once; j_call: TRBJ2-2
cdr3_aa: CASSFLDRGANTEAFF; v_call: TRBV27; clone_size: many; j_call: TRBJ1-1
cdr3_aa: CASSLGTGRETQYF; v_call: TRBV7-2; clone_size: few; j_call: TRBJ2-5
cdr3_aa: CASSSGTDNSPLHF; v_call: TRBV3-1/TRBV3-2; clone_size: NA; j_call: TRBJ1-6
cdr3_aa: CAWSVGLNQPQHF; v_call: TRBV30; clone_size: NA; j_call: TRBJ1-5
cdr3_aa: CAIRGQGGEGNTEAFF; v_call: TRBV10-3; clone_size: NA; j_call: TRBJ1-1
cdr3_aa: CASSDRDSHNLGEQFF; v_call: TRBV6-4; clone_size: NA; j_call: TRBJ2-1
cdr3_aa: CASSTDIPTDTQYF; v_call: TRBV5-1; clone_size: NA; j_call: TRBJ2-3
cdr3_aa: CASSDGDRGGEKLFF; v_call: TRBV21-1; clone_size: NA; j_call: TRBJ1-4
cdr3_aa: CASSFGAGGTGELFF; v_call: TRBV5-6; clone_size: NA; j_call: TRBJ2-2
cdr3_aa: CASSWGTGPYGYTF; v_call: TRBV27; clone_size: NA; j_call: TRBJ1-2
cdr3_aa: CASTPIPSYEQYF; v_call: TRBV11-2; clone_size: NA; j_call: TRBJ2-7
cdr3_aa: CASSFSGTGDQETQYF; v_call: TRBV7-9; clone_size: few; j_call: TRBJ2-5
cdr3_aa: CASSTGNTGELFF; v_call: TRBV7-9; clone_size: NA; j_call: TRBJ2-2
cdr3_aa: CASSLMSGSNQPQHF; v_call: TRBV5-1; clone_size: NA; j_call: TRBJ1-5
cdr3_aa: CASSVAGASNQPQHF; v_call: TRBV9; clone_size: NA; j_call: TRBJ1-5
cdr3_aa: CASSQWTGEQPQHF; v_call: TRBV23-1; clone_size: NA; j_call: TRBJ1-5
cdr3_aa: CSVEGGTTYNEQFF; v_call: TRBV29-1; clone_size: NA; j_call: TRBJ2-1